This passage covers 24 T cell receptor beta chains from one sample sequenced in a study of blood T cell repertoires in COVID-19. Assay: immunoSEQ multiplex PCR; the TCRdb copy retains only in-frame clones and omits some. The repertoire holds about 190,000 clones, 65% to 85% seen once, with more than 2.5% in the top ten. What was sequenced was PBMCs or T cells enriched from blood (not recorded which). The receptors here all came from a woman in her 30s who had recovered from COVID-19.

The chain is built from TRBV5-1 and TRBJ2-3; D perhaps matches TRBD1 (6 bases). Trimming stripped 4 bases from V and 1 base from J, with 13 bases between. CDR1 SGHRS and CDR2 YFSETQ come from the germline V gene. The CDR3 spans 15 residues. CDR3 in amino acids: CASSPSQGRTDTQYF. CDR3 DNA sequence: TGCGCCAGCAGCCCGTCACAGGGTCGCACAGATACGCAGTATTTT.

The chain employs TRBV4-1 and TRBJ1-3, with a tentative D call TRBD1 (5 bases). Between the trimmed V and J ends, which lost 3 bases and 0 bases, there was a span of 9 bases. CDR1 is MGHRA, CDR2 YSYEKL, per germline. CDR3 size: 15 residues. As DNA, the CDR3 is TGCGCCAGCAGCCAGTTGGGACTCTCTGGAAACACCATATATTTT. Protein: CASSQLGLSGNTIYF.

Here the CDR3 reads CASSHPLGRGEETQYF. The DNA for the CDR3 is TGTGCCAGCAGCCACCCGCTGGGGCGGGGAGAGGAGACCCAGTACTTC. The chain links TRBV3-1 (or the pseudogene TRBV3-2) to TRBJ2-5; D possibly corresponds to TRBD2 (6 bases). The germline V gene encodes CDR1 LGHDT and CDR2 YNNKEL (reference sequence). V was trimmed by 3 bases and J by 5 bases, leaving 19 bases between them. CDR3 length: 16 amino acids.

The gene calls are TRBV9 and TRBJ2-5, with 9 bases that match TRBD1. Germline V gene lookup returns CDR1 SGDLS and CDR2 YYNGEE. J lost 6 bases, V lost 0 bases, and 3 bases had no gene match. The CDR3 consists of 14 residues. Written as DNA, the CDR3 is TGTGCCAGCAGCGTAGGGACAGGGGCGCAGACCCAGTACTTC. Translated: CASSVGTGAQTQYF.

The chain recombines TRBV18 with TRBJ2-2; D uncertain. The CDR3 extends over 13 amino acids. From germline, CDR1 is KGHSH and CDR2 LQKENI. Trimming removed 5 bases from V and 7 bases from J, with 11 bases in between. The CDR3 region is CASSYINDGELFF. The CDR3 coding sequence is TGTGCCAGCTCATACATAAACGACGGGGAGCTGTTTTTT.

The chain couples TRBV23-1 to TRBJ1-5; 7 bases fit TRBD1. TRBV23-1 is sorted into the ORF group, with uncertain function. With 5 bases clipped from V and 7 bases from J, the junction kept 11 bases outside the gene matches. This CDR3 is 15 amino acids long. CDR3 amino acids: CASSSRQGGGQPQHF. Written as DNA, the CDR3 is TGCGCCAGCAGTTCCCGACAGGGCGGGGGGCAGCCCCAGCATTTT.

V is TRBV9 and J is TRBJ2-3, with 16 bases lining up with TRBD2. In germline, CDR1 is SGDLS, CDR2 YYNGEE. CDR3 size: 15 residues. V was clipped by 6 bases and J by 4 bases; unmatched bases: 2. For the CDR3, the DNA is TGTGCCAGCATGGGGACTAGCGGGAGGGCAGATACGCAGTATTTT. Its protein product is CASMGTSGRADTQYF.

This clone was picked up a small number of times. The chain is built from TRBV7-8 and TRBJ2-4; 10 bases agree with TRBD1. Germline V gene lookup returns CDR1 SGHVS and CDR2 FQNEAQ. V lost 3 bases, J lost 8 bases, and 10 bases stayed unmatched. This CDR3 contains 16 residues. The CDR3 protein is CASSFNTGQGVDIQYF. DNA for the CDR3: TGTGCCAGCAGCTTTAACACCGGACAGGGGGTTGACATTCAGTACTTC.

The rearrangement links TRBV28 to TRBJ1-6; a possible D gene is TRBD1 (5 bases). The germline V and J ends were trimmed by 2 bases and 10 bases, with 15 bases remaining between them. The CDR3 consists of 15 residues. Germline CDR1 MDHEN, CDR2 SYDVKM. The CDR3 sequence is CASSLPGRKGSPLHF. For the CDR3, the DNA is TGTGCCAGCAGTTTACCAGGGAGGAAGGGGTCACCCCTCCACTTT.

This clone occurred a few times. The junction does not match germline at one end; this may be a read error. V gene TRBV6-1 combines with J gene TRBJ1-5; maybe TRBD1 (5 bases). Germline V CDR1 and CDR2: MNHNS, SASEGT. This CDR3 has 13 residues. The CDR3 bases are TGTGCCAGCAATGAAGACAGATATCAGCCCCAGCATTTT. Translation gives CASNEDRYQPQHF.

This chain connects TRBV5-1 to TRBJ1-1; D perhaps matches TRBD1 (6 bases). This CDR3 has 14 residues. CDR1 and CDR2 (germline): SGHRS, YFSETQ. V was pared by 4 bases and J by 4 bases, with 14 bases between. CDR3 DNA sequence: TGCGCCAGCAGCCGGACAGCCGTGGGCACTGAAGCTTTCTTT. The encoded protein is CASSRTAVGTEAFF.

The chain combines TRBV7-9 with TRBJ1-6; D not resolved. Germline V CDR1 and CDR2: SEHNR, FQNEAQ (reference sequence). V was shortened by 5 bases and J by 7 bases, with 6 bases between the two germline ends. This CDR3 is built from 12 residues. The CDR3 nucleotides read TGTGCCAGCAGCCTTTCCAATTCACCCCTCCACTTT. The encoded protein is CASSLSNSPLHF.

J is TRBJ1-6 and V is TRBV4-2, with a possible D match to TRBD1 (6 bases). CDR3 size: 15 residues. The V end was cut by 1 base, the J end by 6 bases, with 10 bases between. CDR1 LGHNA and CDR2 YNFKEQ come from the germline V gene. The CDR3 coding sequence is TGTGCCAGCAGCCAAGTCGTAGGGGGTAATTCACCCCTCCACTTT. This gives the protein CASSQVVGGNSPLHF.

The chain recombines TRBV5-4 with TRBJ2-7; 7 bases line up with TRBD1. The CDR3 loop spans 16 amino acids. V was pared by 5 bases and J by 2 bases, with 13 bases of the junction left unmatched. Germline values: CDR1 SGHNT, CDR2 YYREEE (reference sequence). CDR3 protein: CASSPSAGTVTYEQYF. The CDR3 coding sequence is TGTGCCAGCAGTCCGTCCGCCGGGACAGTCACCTACGAGCAGTACTTC.

This clone showed up just a few times. The rearrangement uses TRBV5-1 and TRBJ1-1; 11 nucleotides match TRBD1. The trim removed 4 bases at V and 4 bases at J, leaving 6 bases unmatched. Germline CDR1 and CDR2: SGHRS and YFSETQ. The CDR3 length is 15 residues. Written as DNA, the CDR3 is TGCGCCAGCAGCGAGCCGGGACAGGGGGTCACTGAAGCTTTCTTT. Translating it yields CASSEPGQGVTEAFF.

V is TRBV6-1 and J is TRBJ1-1; a weak D match, TRBD1 (5 bases). Germline-derived CDR1 and CDR2 are MNHNS and SASEGT. This CDR3 spans 14 amino acids. V was pared by 2 bases and J by 5 bases, with 12 bases between. Here the CDR3 reads CASSELQSGTEAFF. The CDR3 coding sequence is TGTGCCAGCAGTGAACTACAGTCAGGGACTGAAGCTTTCTTT.

The V call is TRBV15, the J call TRBJ1-2; no clear D gene. Trimming shortened V by 1 base and J by 7 bases, and 4 bases separated the two germline ends. There are 11 residues in the CDR3. The V gene's germline CDR1 is LNHNV and CDR2 YYDKDF (reference sequence). CDR3 loop: CATSRGAGYTF. The DNA for the CDR3 is TGTGCCACCAGCAGAGGAGCTGGCTACACCTTC. Based on the CDR3 plus reference TRBV15 and TRBJ1-2, the full variable domain is DAMVIQNPRYQVTQFGKPVTLSCSQTLNHNVMYWYQQKSSQAPKLLFHYYDKDFNNEADTPDNFQSRRPNTSFCFLDIRSPGLGDTAMYLCATSRGAGYTFGSGTRLTVV.

This chain's CDR3 is CATSEAYGYTF. The CDR3 DNA follows: TGTGCCACCAGTGAAGCCTATGGCTACACCTTC. This chain links TRBV24-1 with TRBJ1-2; D remains ambiguous. V dropped 4 bases and J dropped 4 bases, with 3 bases sitting between them. Germline V gives CDR1 KGHDR, CDR2 SFDVKD. This CDR3 has 11 amino acids.

The V call is TRBV6-2 or TRBV6-3, the J call TRBJ2-7; D call uncertain. Looked up from germline, CDR1 is MNHEY and CDR2 is SVGEGT. The CDR3 is 14 amino acids. The V end was cut by 4 bases, the J end by 5 bases, with 15 bases between. In DNA, the CDR3 is TGTGCCAGCAGTTCGCCTATGGGCCCGAACGAGCAGTACGTC. This gives the protein CASSSPMGPNEQYV.

The rearrangement uses TRBV3-1 (or the pseudogene TRBV3-2) and TRBJ1-6; the match to TRBD1 covers 8 bases. CDR1 LGHDT and CDR2 YNNKEL come from the germline V gene (reference sequence). CDR3 length: 14 amino acids. Trimming removed 3 bases from V and 12 bases from J; junction bases left unmatched: 7. In DNA, the CDR3 is TGTGCCAGCAGCCAGGACAGGGCTATGGGACCCCTCCACTTT. Translation gives CASSQDRAMGPLHF.

The chain couples TRBV5-1 to TRBJ2-5; 9 bases are shared with TRBD2. V shed 4 bases and J 4 bases; nucleotides not matched to a gene: 5. CDR1 is SGHRS, CDR2 YFSETQ, per germline. The length of the CDR3 is 14 residues. The CDR3 DNA is TGCGCCAGCAGCGCGACTAGCGGTAGAGAGACCCAGTACTTC. Protein sequence: CASSATSGRETQYF.

A few counts support this clone. The V and J genes are TRBV3-1 (or the pseudogene TRBV3-2) and TRBJ1-2, with D tentatively TRBD1 (5 bases). The ends were cut back, 5 bases at V and 0 bases at J, with 7 bases in the middle. CDR3 length equals 13 residues. Germline assignment: CDR1 LGHDT and CDR2 YNNKEL (reference sequence). The CDR3 loop reads CASSVRANYGYTF. CDR3 in DNA: TGTGCCAGCAGCGTCAGGGCTAACTATGGCTACACCTTC.

This chain uses TRBV2 with TRBJ2-7; 8 nucleotides align to TRBD2. With 4 bases clipped from V and 6 bases from J, the junction kept 8 bases outside the gene matches. Looked up from germline, CDR1 is SNHLY and CDR2 is FYNNEI. This CDR3 comprises 14 residues. The CDR3 spells CASSVIGRDGEQYF. CDR3 sequence (DNA): TGTGCCAGCAGTGTTATCGGGAGGGATGGCGAGCAGTACTTC.

The V gene is TRBV6-2 or TRBV6-3, the J gene TRBJ2-6; possibly TRBD1 for D (5 bases). The V end was cut by 2 bases, the J end by 0 bases, with 17 bases between. Germline assignment: CDR1 MNHEY and CDR2 SVGEGT. The CDR3 totals 19 residues. CDR3 bases: TGTGCCAGCAGTTACGGTTGGGGCAGAATACCCTCTGGGGCCAACGTCCTGACTTTC. This codes for CASSYGWGRIPSGANVLTF.